Presented here are 11 T cell receptor beta chains from one specimen sequenced in a study of blood T cell repertoires in COVID-19. Repertoires were generated with immunoSEQ multiplex PCR, while TCRdb's copy carries only in-frame clones and drops some. The sample has around 81,000 clones, approximately 80% seen once. The sample consisted of peripheral blood. The receptors stem from an older man with acute or convalescent COVID-19.

The rearrangement links TRBV4-3 to TRBJ2-7; 7 nucleotides match TRBD2. Trimming took 1 base from V and 3 from J; bases not matched to a gene: 6. CDR3 length equals 15 residues. Germline CDR1 LGHNA, CDR2 YSLEER. CDR3 sequence (DNA): TGCGCCAGCAGCCAAGGGCTAGCGGATCACTACGAGCAGTACTTC. Protein: CASSQGLADHYEQYF.

The chain recombines TRBV6-2 or TRBV6-3 with TRBJ2-1, with D perhaps TRBD2 (5 bases). Germline V gene sequence: CDR1 MNHEY, CDR2 SVGEGT. Trimming pared 5 bases from V and 4 bases from J, leaving 18 bases between. The CDR3 spans 16 residues. This CDR3 is CASSLGLLGVYNEQFF. The CDR3 DNA is TGTGCCAGCAGTCTGGGTCTTCTCGGGGTGTACAATGAGCAGTTCTTC.

This chain links TRBV10-3 with TRBJ2-5; 10 bases align to TRBD1. Germline CDR1 ENHRY, CDR2 SYGVKD. This CDR3 comprises 16 residues. Trimming took 4 bases from V and 5 from J; bases not matched to a gene: 10. The CDR3 DNA follows: TGTGCCATCAGTGGACCGGGACAGGGGCCGGCTGAGACCCAGTACTTC. Translating it yields CAISGPGQGPAETQYF.

The CDR3 spells CASSSNRGTDTQYF. For the CDR3, the DNA is TGTGCCAGCAGCTCAAATCGGGGCACAGATACGCAGTATTTT. V is TRBV9 and J is TRBJ2-3; D remains ambiguous. Trimming removed 4 bases from V and 1 base from J, with 10 bases in between. This CDR3 contains 14 residues. CDR1 SGDLS and CDR2 YYNGEE come from the germline V gene.

This clone appeared a single time. This sequence joins TRBV28 and TRBJ2-3; D is possibly TRBD2 (6 bases). Germline V CDR1 and CDR2: MDHEN, SYDVKM. Trimming took off 7 bases at V and 5 bases at J, with 13 bases between the two ends. This CDR3 contains 13 residues. The CDR3 is CASTTSPRDTQYF. CDR3 in DNA: TGTGCCAGCACCACTAGCCCCAGAGATACGCAGTATTTT.

The chain couples TRBV5-4 to TRBJ2-2; 7 bases are shared with TRBD2. The CDR3 loop spans 15 amino acids. Germline CDR1 SGHNT, CDR2 YYREEE (reference sequence). V lost 5 bases and J lost 3; bases outside the gene matches: 7. The CDR3 is CASSGREAYTGELFF. In DNA form, the CDR3 reads TGTGCCAGCAGTGGTCGGGAGGCGTACACCGGGGAGCTGTTTTTT.

This sequence joins TRBV7-2 and TRBJ1-6, with D perhaps TRBD1 (5 bases). Deletions cut 2 bases from V and 9 bases from J, with 11 bases between. Germline assignment: CDR1 SGHTA and CDR2 FQGNSA. The CDR3 has 14 residues. CDR3 bases: TGTGCCAGCAGCTTACCAGGGTCATTTTCACCCCTCCACTTT. Residues: CASSLPGSFSPLHF.

CDR3 region: CAWSVASSYNSPLHF. The CDR3 bases are TGTGCCTGGAGTGTTGCTAGCTCCTATAATTCACCCCTCCACTTT. The chain recombines TRBV30 with TRBJ1-6; D gene ambiguous. Germline CDR1 and CDR2: GTSNPN and SVGIG (reference sequence). Trimming cost V 0 bases and J 0 bases, with 6 bases left between them. This CDR3 is 15 amino acids long.

The CDR3 nucleotides are TGTGCCAGCAGTTCCGGGACTAGCGGTTACAATGAGCAGTTCTTC. Translating it yields CASSSGTSGYNEQFF. The chain recombines TRBV6-2 or TRBV6-3 with TRBJ2-1; TRBD2 matches 11 bases. The J segment lost 4 bases and the V segment lost 4 bases, leaving 3 bases of the junction unmatched. The CDR3 extends over 15 amino acids. Per germline, CDR1 MNHEY and CDR2 SVGEGT.

Here the CDR3 DNA reads TGTGCCAGCAGCTGGACTTTCGGGAGTGAAGCTTTCTTT. This sequence encodes CASSWTFGSEAFF. This chain joins TRBV5-4 and TRBJ1-1, with D unclear. V dropped 3 bases and J dropped 7 bases, with 13 bases sitting between them. This CDR3 has 13 residues. Germline lookup yields CDR1 SGHNT and CDR2 YYREEE (reference sequence).

CDR3 sequence (DNA): TGTGCCAGCAGTTACAACTCAGGGCCCGGGGAGCTGTTTTTT. This codes for CASSYNSGPGELFF. This chain connects TRBV6-2 or TRBV6-3 to TRBJ2-2; D possibly corresponds to TRBD1 (5 bases). The V end lost 2 bases, the J end lost 6 bases, and 10 bases lay between the germline ends. This CDR3 has 14 residues. From germline, CDR1 is MNHEY and CDR2 SVGEGT.